These 18 T cell receptor beta chains were sequenced from one sample in a study of cytomegalovirus exposure and HLA in healthy donors. The data were produced by immunoSEQ multiplex PCR, yet TCRdb's version contains in-frame clones alone and is incomplete. The table lists about 130,000 clones, around nine tenths of them singletons. The sequenced sample consisted of PBMCs. The receptors stem from a man aged 25 to 45 in good health and CMV-seronegative.

The V and J genes are TRBV18 and TRBJ2-7; TRBD1 matches 8 bases. CDR1 is KGHSH, CDR2 LQKENI, per germline. V was clipped by 6 bases and J by 5 bases; unmatched bases: 9. The CDR3 extends over 14 amino acids. Written as DNA, the CDR3 is TGTGCCAGCTCGAAAGACGGGACAGGACACGAGCAGTACTTC. It translates to CASSKDGTGHEQYF.

The gene calls are TRBV6-6 and TRBJ2-3; a possible D gene is TRBD1 (6 bases). Germline CDR1 reads MNHNY; CDR2 reads SVGAGI (reference sequence). This CDR3 has 13 residues. Trimming shortened V by 5 bases and J by 3 bases, and 9 bases separated the two germline ends. CDR3 region: CASSRTGTDTQYF. The DNA of the CDR3 is TGTGCCAGCAGTCGAACAGGGACAGATACGCAGTATTTT.

This chain connects TRBV27 to TRBJ1-1, with TRBD1 as a possible D gene (5 bases). Germline values: CDR1 MNHEY, CDR2 SMNVEV (reference sequence). Between the trimmed V and J ends, which lost 5 bases and 10 bases, there was a span of 17 bases. There are 13 residues in the CDR3. CDR3 sequence reads: CASSLGLVGPAFF. DNA for the CDR3: TGTGCCAGCAGTCTGGGGCTTGTAGGTCCAGCTTTCTTT.

This chain uses TRBV7-9 with TRBJ1-5; maybe TRBD1 (5 bases). From germline, CDR1 is SEHNR and CDR2 FQNEAQ (reference sequence). CDR3 size: 13 residues. Deletions cut 5 bases from V and 7 bases from J, with 12 bases between. Written as DNA, the CDR3 is TGTGCCAGCAGCATGGGACTGAACCAGCCCCAGCATTTT. Protein: CASSMGLNQPQHF.

V is TRBV5-6 and J is TRBJ2-1; D perhaps matches TRBD2 (5 bases). CDR3 length: 16 amino acids. V was pared by 0 bases and J by 0 bases, with 10 bases between. Per the germline V gene, CDR1 is SGHDT and CDR2 is YYEEEE. The CDR3 region is CASSLAAGSSYNEQFF. As DNA, the CDR3 is TGTGCCAGCAGCTTGGCCGCGGGTAGCTCCTACAATGAGCAGTTCTTC. Full variable domain (remainder filled in from reference TRBV5-6 and TRBJ2-1): DAGVTQSPTHLIKTRGQQVTLRCSPKSGHDTVSWYQQALGQGPQFIFQYYEEEERQRGNFPDRFSGHQFPNYSSELNVNALLLGDSALYLCASSLAAGSSYNEQFFGPGTRLTVL.

DNA of the CDR3: TGTGCCAGCAGTTACCCCCCCGGTTTTAATGAAAAACTGTTTTTT. Protein sequence: CASSYPPGFNEKLFF. J is TRBJ1-4 and V is TRBV6-5; D gene ambiguous. V lost 2 bases to trimming and J lost 4 bases, with 11 bases between them. The CDR3 is made up of 15 amino acids. Germline V gene sequence: CDR1 MNHEY, CDR2 SVGAGI.

J is TRBJ2-7 and V is TRBV27; possibly TRBD1 for D (6 bases). Trimming took off 2 bases at V and 5 bases at J, with 10 bases between the two ends. The CDR3 has 13 residues. Germline CDR1 is MNHEY and CDR2 is SMNVEV (reference sequence). CDR3 DNA sequence: TGTGCCAGCAGTTTAACAGGGCCCCACGAGCAGTACTTC. Translation: CASSLTGPHEQYF.

This clone was counted once. The chain carries TRBV29-1 and TRBJ1-1; D ambiguous. Germline V gene lookup returns CDR1 SQVTM and CDR2 ANQGSEA. There are 10 residues in the CDR3. V lost 6 bases and J 2 bases, leaving 4 bases between the germline ends. CDR3 region: CSVKNTEAFF. The CDR3 DNA sequence: TGCAGCGTCAAAAACACTGAAGCTTTCTTT.

This clone has a single count. This sequence joins TRBV2 and TRBJ2-7; 11 positions agree with TRBD2. CDR3 length: 14 residues. Germline V gene sequence: CDR1 SNHLY, CDR2 FYNNEI. V lost 6 bases, J lost 6 bases, and 7 bases stayed unmatched. The CDR3 loop reads CASRDTSGSTEQYF. CDR3 DNA sequence: TGTGCCAGCAGAGATACTAGCGGGAGTACCGAGCAGTACTTC.

The V gene is TRBV5-4, the J gene TRBJ2-1; a possible D gene is TRBD1 (5 bases). Trimming removed 0 bases at V and 12 bases at J, with 10 bases between. The CDR3 totals 12 residues. Germline CDR1 reads SGHNT; CDR2 reads YYREEE (reference sequence). The CDR3 DNA is TGTGCCAGCAGCTTGGGGACATTCAGGCAGTTCTTC. As protein: CASSLGTFRQFF.

This clone is a singleton in its sample. The chain recombines TRBV5-1 with TRBJ2-1; TRBD2 matches at 9 bases. The CDR3 contains 16 residues. J was trimmed by 9 bases and V by 0 bases; bases with no gene match: 10. Germline CDR1 reads SGHRS; CDR2 reads YFSETQ. The CDR3 coding sequence is TGCGCCAGCAGCTTGGCCGTCGGCGGGAGGGCCCCTGAGCAGTTCTTC. This gives the protein CASSLAVGGRAPEQFF.

This clone was seen a single time. The chain recombines TRBV4-3 with TRBJ2-7, with D perhaps matching TRBD2 (7 bases). Germline CDR1 and CDR2: LGHNA and YSLEER. The V end was cut by 1 base, the J end by 4 bases, with 14 bases between. The CDR3 runs to 15 residues. Here the CDR3 reads CASSQASGGGYEQYF. The CDR3 DNA is TGCGCCAGCAGCCAAGCGTCGGGGGGCGGGTACGAGCAGTACTTC.

The chain has TRBV27 and TRBJ1-2, with 10 positions matching TRBD1. J was trimmed by 3 bases and V by 3 bases; bases with no gene match: 7. Germline values: CDR1 MNHEY, CDR2 SMNVEV (reference sequence). CDR3 length: 16 residues. The chain's CDR3 is CASSFTPGTGDYGYTF. In DNA form, the CDR3 reads TGTGCCAGCAGTTTTACCCCCGGGACAGGGGACTATGGCTACACCTTC.

The chain uses TRBV27 and TRBJ1-4; the match to TRBD1 covers 9 bases. Germline trimming cut 5 bases from V and 7 bases from J; bases unmatched to any gene: 5. Germline CDR1 reads MNHEY; CDR2 reads SMNVEV (reference sequence). The CDR3 totals 14 residues. Here the CDR3 DNA reads TGTGCCAGCAGTGCCGGGACAGGGAGTGAAAAACTGTTTTTT. This encodes CASSAGTGSEKLFF.

The J gene is TRBJ2-5, the V gene TRBV6-6, with D unresolved. V was trimmed by 4 bases and J by 3 bases, leaving 12 bases between them. Germline CDR1 is MNHNY and CDR2 is SVGAGI (reference sequence). This CDR3 has 14 amino acids. The CDR3 protein is CASSLDTYEETQYF. The DNA of the CDR3 is TGTGCCAGCAGTTTAGATACGTATGAAGAGACCCAGTACTTC.

This chain links TRBV6-1 with TRBJ1-2; possibly TRBD1 for D (5 bases). The length of the CDR3 is 15 residues. Germline loops: CDR1 MNHNS, CDR2 SASEGT. V lost 5 bases, J lost 8 bases, and 21 bases lay in between. DNA for the CDR3: TGTGCCAGCAGTAGCGGGACGGATAGCGGCCAGGGCTACACCTTC. Protein sequence: CASSSGTDSGQGYTF.

V is TRBV27 and J is TRBJ2-2; TRBD2 matches 7 bases. The CDR3 has 16 amino acids. The V and J ends lost 0 bases and 5 bases, in that order; junction bases with no gene match: 6. In germline, CDR1 is MNHEY, CDR2 SMNVEV (reference sequence). The CDR3 bases are TGTGCCAGCAGTTTATCAGGGACTAAAAGGACCGGGGAGCTGTTTTTT. This sequence encodes CASSLSGTKRTGELFF.

The chain uses TRBV6-5 and TRBJ1-1; D call uncertain. The CDR3 totals 11 residues. Germline V gene sequence: CDR1 MNHEY, CDR2 SVGAGI. V was pared by 8 bases and J by 4 bases, with 8 bases between. CDR3 protein: CASCSFTEAFF. The CDR3 nucleotides read TGTGCCAGCTGTTCTTTCACTGAAGCTTTCTTT.